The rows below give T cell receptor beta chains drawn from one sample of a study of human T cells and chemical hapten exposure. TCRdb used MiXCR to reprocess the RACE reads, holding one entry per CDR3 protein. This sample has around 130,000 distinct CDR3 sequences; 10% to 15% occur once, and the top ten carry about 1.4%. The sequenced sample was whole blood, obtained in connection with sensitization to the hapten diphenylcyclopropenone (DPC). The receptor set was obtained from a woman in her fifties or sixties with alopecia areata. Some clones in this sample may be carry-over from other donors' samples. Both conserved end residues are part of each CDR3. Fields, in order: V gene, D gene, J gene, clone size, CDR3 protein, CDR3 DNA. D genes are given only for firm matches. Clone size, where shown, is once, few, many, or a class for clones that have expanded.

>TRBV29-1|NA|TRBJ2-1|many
CSVRQGSSYNEQFF
TGCAGCGTTCGCCAGGGTAGCTCCTACAATGAGCAGTTCTTC
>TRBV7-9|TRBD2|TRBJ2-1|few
CASSWEGGSINEQFF
TGTGCCAGCAGCTGGGAGGGCGGGAGTATCAATGAGCAGTTCTTC
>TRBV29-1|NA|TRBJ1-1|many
CSVDRVATEAFF
TGCAGCGTTGATCGGGTGGCCACTGAAGCTTTCTTT
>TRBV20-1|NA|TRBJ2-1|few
CSARPGYNEQFF
TGCAGTGCTAGACCTGGCTACAATGAGCAGTTCTTC
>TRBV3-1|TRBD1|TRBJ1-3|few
CASSLIHRGSGNTIYF
TGTGCCAGCAGCCTAATTCACAGGGGCTCTGGAAACACCATATATTTT
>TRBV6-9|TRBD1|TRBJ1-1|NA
CASLKDRAGRGTEAFF
TGTGCCAGCTTGAAGGACAGGGCCGGTAGAGGCACTGAAGCTTTCTTT
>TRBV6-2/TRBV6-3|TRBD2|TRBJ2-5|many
CASSPREAGQETQYF
TGTGCCAGCTCTCCGCGGGAGGCCGGTCAAGAGACCCAGTACTTC
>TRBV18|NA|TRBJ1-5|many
CASSQQGNQPQHF
TGTGCCAGCTCACAGCAGGGGAATCAGCCCCAGCATTTT
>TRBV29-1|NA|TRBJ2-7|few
CSVAGPPYEQYF
TGCAGCGTTGCGGGACCTCCCTACGAGCAGTACTTC
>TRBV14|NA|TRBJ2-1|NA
CASSQDLGPSNEQFF
TGTGCCAGCAGCCAAGACCTGGGCCCTTCCAATGAGCAGTTCTTC
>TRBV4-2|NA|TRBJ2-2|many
CASSRGLGTGELFF
TGTGCCAGCAGCCGGGGGTTAGGCACCGGGGAGCTGTTTTTT
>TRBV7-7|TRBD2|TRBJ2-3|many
CASSGAGGDTQYF
TGTGCTAGCAGCGGGGCCGGGGGAGATACGCAGTATTTT
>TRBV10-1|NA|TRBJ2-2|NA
CATGPRGTGELFF
TGCGCCACGGGACCCCGAGGGACCGGGGAGCTGTTTTTT
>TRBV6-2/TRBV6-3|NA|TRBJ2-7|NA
CASSYSTGSAEQYF
TGTGCCAGCAGTTACTCAACCGGCAGCGCCGAGCAGTACTTC
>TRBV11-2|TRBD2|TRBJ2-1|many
CASSLQGLAGADEQFF
TGTGCCAGCAGCTTGCAGGGACTAGCGGGAGCAGATGAGCAGTTCTTC
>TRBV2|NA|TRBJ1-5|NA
CASSEIGSYSNQPQHF
TGTGCCAGCAGTGAGATCGGCAGTTATAGCAATCAGCCCCAGCATTTT
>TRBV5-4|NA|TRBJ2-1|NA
CASSPGLNEQFF
TGTGCCAGCAGCCCGGGACTCAATGAGCAGTTCTTC
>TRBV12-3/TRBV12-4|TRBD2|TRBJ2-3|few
CASSSLGRGDTQYF
TGTGCCAGCAGCTCTCTCGGGAGGGGAGATACGCAGTATTTT
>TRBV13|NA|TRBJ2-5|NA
CASSLTPVPNQETQYF
TGTGCCAGCAGCTTAACTCCGGTCCCGAACCAAGAGACCCAGTACTTC
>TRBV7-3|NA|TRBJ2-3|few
CASSARGDRIDTQYF
TGTGCCAGCAGCGCTAGGGGGGATCGGATAGATACGCAGTATTTT
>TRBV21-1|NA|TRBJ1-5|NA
CASSKREGAGNQPQHF
TGTGCCAGCAGCAAAAGGGAGGGGGCAGGTAATCAGCCCCAGCATTTT
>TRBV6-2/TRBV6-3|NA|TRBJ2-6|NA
CASSPNLSGANVLTF
TGTGCCAGCAGCCCTAACTTGTCTGGGGCCAACGTCCTGACTTTC
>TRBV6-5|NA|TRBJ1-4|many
CASQRGSNEKLFF
TGTGCCAGCCAGCGGGGGTCTAATGAAAAACTGTTTTTT
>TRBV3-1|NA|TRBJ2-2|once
CASSQVQGPGELFF
TGTGCCAGCAGCCAAGTACAGGGCCCCGGGGAGCTGTTTTTT
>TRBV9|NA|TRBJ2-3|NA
CASSDRTQGTNSQYF
TGTGCCAGCAGCGACCGGACGCAAGGCACTAACTCGCAGTATTTT
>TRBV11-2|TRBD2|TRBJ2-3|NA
CASSLGAGALENF
TGTGCCAGCAGCTTAGGTGCGGGAGCCCTGGAGAATTTT
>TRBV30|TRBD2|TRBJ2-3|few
CAWSRGRVADTQYF
TGTGCCTGGAGCCGCGGGAGGGTAGCAGATACGCAGTATTTT
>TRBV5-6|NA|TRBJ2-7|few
CASSLTEYEQYF
TGTGCCAGCAGCTTGACTGAGTACGAGCAGTACTTC
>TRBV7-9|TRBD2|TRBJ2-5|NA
CASSSSGTRAKETQYF
TGTGCCAGCAGCTCCTCCGGGACTAGGGCAAAAGAGACCCAGTACTTC
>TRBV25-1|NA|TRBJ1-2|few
CASSEWQGRVYGYTF
TGTGCCAGCAGTGAATGGCAGGGGCGCGTCTATGGCTACACCTTC
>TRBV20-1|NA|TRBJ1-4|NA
CSARDGGRINEKLFF
TGCAGTGCTAGAGATGGAGGCAGAATAAATGAAAAACTGTTTTTT
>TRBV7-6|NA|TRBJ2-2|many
CASSLEKRTLNTGELFF
TGTGCCAGCAGCTTAGAAAAGAGAACCCTGAACACCGGGGAGCTGTTTTTT
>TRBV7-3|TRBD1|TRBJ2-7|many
CASSITGDEQYF
TGTGCCAGCAGCATTACAGGGGACGAGCAGTACTTC
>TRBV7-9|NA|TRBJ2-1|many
CASSLDGWYEQFF
TGTGCCAGCAGCTTAGATGGGTGGTATGAGCAGTTCTTC
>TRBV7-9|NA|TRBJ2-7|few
CASSFIISGTSYEQYF
TGTGCCAGCAGCTTTATAATCAGCGGTACCTCCTACGAGCAGTACTTC
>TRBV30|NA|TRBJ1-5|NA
CAWAGGYSNQPQHF
TGTGCCTGGGCGGGGGGTTATAGCAATCAGCCCCAGCATTTT
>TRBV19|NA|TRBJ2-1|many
CACGSYNEQFF
TGTGCCTGTGGGTCCTACAATGAGCAGTTCTTC
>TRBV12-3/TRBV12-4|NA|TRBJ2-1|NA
CASSLGAGSSNEQFF
TGTGCCAGCAGTTTAGGGGCGGGTTCCTCCAATGAGCAGTTCTTC
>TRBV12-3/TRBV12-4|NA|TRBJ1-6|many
CASAGEGPLHF
TGTGCCAGCGCCGGAGAAGGACCCCTCCACTTT
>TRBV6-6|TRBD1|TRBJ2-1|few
CASSYEGPGGPYNEQFF
TGTGCCAGCAGTTACGAAGGGCCAGGGGGCCCCTACAATGAGCAGTTCTTC
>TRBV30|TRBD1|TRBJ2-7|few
CAGTGDYEQYF
TGTGCCGGGACAGGGGACTACGAGCAGTACTTC
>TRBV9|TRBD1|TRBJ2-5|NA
CASSGYGTGGRETQYF
TGTGCCAGCAGCGGGTACGGGACAGGGGGCAGAGAGACCCAGTACTTC
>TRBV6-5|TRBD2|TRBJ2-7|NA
CASSYPPQAGGPYEQYF
TGTGCCAGCAGTTATCCTCCCCAGGCGGGAGGGCCCTACGAGCAGTACTTC
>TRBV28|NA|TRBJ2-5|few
CASSSPGRETQYF
TGTGCCAGCAGTTCCCCGGGGCGAGAGACCCAGTACTTC
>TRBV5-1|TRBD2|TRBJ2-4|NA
CASSPGLAENIQYF
TGCGCCAGCAGCCCTGGACTAGCGGAAAACATTCAGTACTTC
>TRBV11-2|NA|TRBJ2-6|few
CASSPARGANVLTF
TGTGCCAGCAGCCCGGCTAGGGGGGCCAACGTCCTGACTTTC
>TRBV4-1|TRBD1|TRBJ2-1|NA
CASSQRGQGDNEQFF
TGCGCCAGCAGCCAAAGGGGCCAGGGGGACAATGAGCAGTTCTTC
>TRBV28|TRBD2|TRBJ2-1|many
CASSPTSGLRSYNEQFF
TGTGCCAGCAGTCCCACTAGCGGCCTGCGCTCCTACAATGAGCAGTTCTTC
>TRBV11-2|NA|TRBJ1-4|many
CASSLEGSYNEKLFF
TGTGCCAGCAGCTTAGAAGGCAGCTATAATGAAAAACTGTTTTTT
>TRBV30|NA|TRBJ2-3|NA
CASSRIDTQYF
TGTGCCTCCTCAAGGATAGATACGCAGTATTTT